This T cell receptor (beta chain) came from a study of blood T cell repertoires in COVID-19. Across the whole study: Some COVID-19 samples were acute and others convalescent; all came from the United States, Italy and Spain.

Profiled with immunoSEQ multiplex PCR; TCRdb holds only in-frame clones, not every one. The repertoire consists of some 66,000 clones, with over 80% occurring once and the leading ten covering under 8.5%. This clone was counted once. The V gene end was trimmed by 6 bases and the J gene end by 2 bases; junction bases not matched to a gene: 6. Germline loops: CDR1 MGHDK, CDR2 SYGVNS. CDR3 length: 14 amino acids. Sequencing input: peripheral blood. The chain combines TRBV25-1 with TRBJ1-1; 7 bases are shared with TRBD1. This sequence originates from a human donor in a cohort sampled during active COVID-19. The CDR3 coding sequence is TGTGCCAGCAGCCTACAGGGGTTTAACACTGAAGCTTTCTTT. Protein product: CASSLQGFNTEAFF.